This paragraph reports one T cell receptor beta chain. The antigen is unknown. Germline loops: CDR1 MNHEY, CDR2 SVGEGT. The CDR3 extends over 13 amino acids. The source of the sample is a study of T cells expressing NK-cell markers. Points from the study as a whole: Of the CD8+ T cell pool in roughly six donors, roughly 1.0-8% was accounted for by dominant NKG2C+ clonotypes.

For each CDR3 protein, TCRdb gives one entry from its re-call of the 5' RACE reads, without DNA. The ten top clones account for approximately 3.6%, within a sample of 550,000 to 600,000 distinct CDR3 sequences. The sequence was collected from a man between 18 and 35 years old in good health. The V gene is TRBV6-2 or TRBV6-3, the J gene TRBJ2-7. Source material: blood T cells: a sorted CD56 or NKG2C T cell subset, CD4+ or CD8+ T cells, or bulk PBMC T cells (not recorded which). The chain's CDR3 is CASSFARAHEQYF.